Below are 15 T cell receptor beta chains sequenced from a single sample in a study of blood T cell repertoires in COVID-19. Clones were sequenced by immunoSEQ multiplex PCR, and TCRdb holds only the in-frame ones, with some missing. Among over 250,000 clones listed, 75% to 90% were seen once. Sequencing was carried out using PBMCs or T cells enriched from blood (not recorded which). Receptors originate from a man aged 35 to 55 who had recovered from COVID-19.

The gene calls are TRBV4-2 and TRBJ1-4; unclear D gene. Germline values: CDR1 LGHNA, CDR2 YNFKEQ. This CDR3 region has 14 residues. Trimming took off 0 bases at V and 3 bases at J, with 5 bases between the two ends. The CDR3 DNA is TGTGCCAGCAGCCAAGAGGCAGCTAATGAAAAACTGTTTTTT. Translation: CASSQEAANEKLFF.

The chain couples TRBV7-7 to TRBJ2-7; 13 positions match TRBD2. This CDR3 region has 16 residues. V was clipped by 6 bases and J by 3 bases; unmatched bases: 8. Germline V gene data show CDR1 as SSHAT and CDR2 as FNYEAQ (reference sequence). The CDR3 here is CASSPGLAGAGYEQYF. CDR3 coding DNA: TGTGCCAGCAGTCCCGGACTAGCGGGAGCGGGCTACGAGCAGTACTTC.

The chain has TRBV28 and TRBJ1-1; no reliable D call. The CDR3 is 13 residues long. V was pared by 3 bases and J by 2 bases, with 7 bases between. Germline CDR1 reads MDHEN; CDR2 reads SYDVKM. The CDR3 DNA reads as TGTGCCAGCAGTTTGCAGACAAACACTGAAGCTTTCTTT. Its translation: CASSLQTNTEAFF.

This chain links TRBV19 with TRBJ1-2; 7 positions match TRBD1. Germline CDR1 LNHDA, CDR2 SQIVND (reference sequence). Trimming at V came to 8 bases and at J to 5 bases, leaving 8 bases not matched to a gene. The CDR3 is 13 amino acids. DNA of the CDR3: TGTGCCAGTTCAAGGGACAGAATTTATGGCTACACCTTC. Translating it yields CASSRDRIYGYTF.

This chain joins TRBV2 and TRBJ1-1, with 8 bases lining up with TRBD1. In germline, CDR1 is SNHLY, CDR2 FYNNEI. This CDR3 comprises 13 residues. V was pared by 8 bases and J by 0 bases, with 2 bases of the junction left unmatched. This CDR3 reads CASGGQVNTEAFF. CDR3 sequence (DNA): TGTGCCAGCGGGGGACAGGTGAACACTGAAGCTTTCTTT.

This rearrangement joins TRBV6-5 to TRBJ2-1; D is unclear. CDR3 length: 15 residues. Germline lookup yields CDR1 MNHEY and CDR2 SVGAGI. V was shortened by 3 bases and J by 0 bases, with 9 bases between the two germline ends. CDR3: CASSYALSSYNEQFF. The CDR3 bases are TGTGCCAGCAGTTATGCCCTGAGCTCCTACAATGAGCAGTTCTTC.

On this clone itself: One end of the junction varies from germline; a read error may be responsible. V usage is TRBV4-2 and J usage is TRBJ2-7; D may be TRBD1 (5 bases). This CDR3 spans 13 amino acids. Germline loops: CDR1 LGHNA, CDR2 YNFKEQ. CDR3 region: CASSQWIKGVAFF. The CDR3 region has the DNA TGTGCCAGCAGCCAATGGATAAAAGGGGTCGCATTTTTC.

J is TRBJ1-2 and V is TRBV5-4, with 10 bases matching TRBD1. From germline, CDR1 is SGHNT and CDR2 YYREEE (reference sequence). The CDR3 consists of 16 residues. The V gene end was trimmed by 5 bases and the J gene end by 5 bases; junction bases not matched to a gene: 12. The CDR3: CASRGGTGVSRYGYTF. CDR3 coding DNA: TGTGCCAGCAGGGGGGGGACAGGGGTGTCCAGATATGGCTACACCTTC. Full variable domain (rest looked up from reference TRBV5-4 and TRBJ1-2): ETGVTQSPTHLIKTRGQQVTLRCSSQSGHNTVSWYQQALGQGPQFIFQYYREEENGRGNFPPRFSGLQFPNYSSELNVNALELDDSALYLCASRGGTGVSRYGYTFGSGTRLTVV.

This chain joins TRBV12-3 or TRBV12-4 and TRBJ2-7; unclear D gene. This CDR3 is built from 12 residues. The V end was cut by 5 bases, the J end by 2 bases, with 7 bases between. CDR3 amino acids: CASSPQTYEQYF. CDR3 DNA sequence: TGTGCCAGCAGTCCGCAGACCTACGAGCAGTACTTC.

The chain couples TRBV29-1 to TRBJ1-5, with a tentative D call TRBD1 (5 bases). Germline CDR1 is SQVTM and CDR2 is ANQGSEA. V lost 5 bases and J lost 0, with 11 bases in between. The CDR3 extends over 14 amino acids. CDR3 nucleotide sequence: TGCAGCGTTTCCGTGACAGCTAGCAATCAGCCCCAGCATTTT. This gives the protein CSVSVTASNQPQHF.

The gene calls are TRBV4-3 and TRBJ1-1, with D uncertain. The germline gives CDR1 LGHNA, CDR2 YSLEER. This CDR3 has 14 residues. V was trimmed by 6 bases and J by 1 base, leaving 12 bases between them. The CDR3 DNA reads TGCGCCAGCAGTTACGGGTTGTCGAACACTGAAGCTTTCTTT. It specifies CASSYGLSNTEAFF.

This chain uses TRBV28 with TRBJ1-6; no clear D. Trimming took off 3 bases at V and 9 bases at J, with 9 bases between the two ends. The CDR3 is made up of 13 amino acids. Germline V lookup: CDR1 MDHEN, CDR2 SYDVKM. CDR3 residues: CASSFPLASPLHF. CDR3 bases: TGTGCCAGCAGTTTTCCCCTAGCTTCACCCCTCCACTTT.

The chain is built from TRBV3-1 (or the pseudogene TRBV3-2) and TRBJ1-6; 8 positions agree with TRBD1. The CDR3 sequence is 16 residues long. The ends lost 5 bases at V and 9 bases at J; junction bases unmatched: 12. Germline V lookup: CDR1 LGHDT, CDR2 YNNKEL (reference sequence). CDR3 nucleotide sequence: TGTGCCAGCAGCGCCACAGGGGGAATCGGTGGTTCACCCCTCCACTTT. This sequence encodes CASSATGGIGGSPLHF.

The gene calls are TRBV5-1 and TRBJ2-5; D ambiguous. From germline, CDR1 is SGHRS and CDR2 YFSETQ. The V and J ends lost 5 bases and 5 bases respectively, with 19 bases between them. The CDR3 runs to 15 residues. CDR3 in DNA: TGCGCCAGCAGAAATGGTAGGAAGGTCGGGGAGACCCAGTACTTC. It specifies CASRNGRKVGETQYF.

This sequence joins TRBV3-1 (or the pseudogene TRBV3-2) and TRBJ2-7; the D is unclear. The germline V and J ends were trimmed by 4 bases and 1 base, with 14 bases remaining between them. CDR1 is LGHDT and CDR2 is YNNKEL in the germline V gene (reference sequence). The CDR3 runs to 15 residues. The CDR3 coding sequence is TGTGCCAGCAGCCCCAGTCAGAATTTATCCTACGAGCAGTACTTC. It encodes CASSPSQNLSYEQYF.